This T cell receptor (beta chain) was sequenced in a study of cytomegalovirus exposure and HLA in healthy donors. In the case of this clone: Its target is not known.

Study findings and constraints: Generally TCR sequences proved uncommon, though certain public TCRs appeared in numerous donors.

CDR3 size: 13 residues. The germline gives CDR1 MNHNS, CDR2 SASEGT. V lost 2 bases and J lost 7, with 8 bases in between. PCR used 60 Vbeta primers and 13 Jbeta primers. Some clones are missing from TCRdb's copy, which holds only in-frame ones; the method was immunoSEQ multiplex PCR. Seen here are about 130,000 clones, 70% to 85% observed once, and the top ten hold approximately 7%. The chain has TRBV6-1 and TRBJ1-4; possible D gene TRBD1, 5 bases. The sequencing input was PBMCs. The receptor was derived from a man aged 35 to 55 in good health and CMV-seropositive. As DNA, the CDR3 is TGTGCCAGCAGTGAACTAGGGGTTGAAAAACTGTTTTTT. Its protein product is CASSELGVEKLFF.